This T cell receptor beta chain was recovered during a study of blood T cell repertoires in COVID-19. Study at large: PBMCs, B-cell-depleted T cells, or T cells provided the cDNA or gDNA that made up the material.

Profiled with immunoSEQ multiplex PCR; TCRdb holds only in-frame clones, not every one. The data show roughly 40,000 clones, 81% seen once. The germline V and J ends were trimmed by 5 bases and 2 bases, with 15 bases remaining between them. Germline V gene sequence: CDR1 MNHEY, CDR2 SMNVEV (reference sequence). CDR3 size: 15 residues. The clonotype originates from a man aged 80 or over with active or convalescent COVID-19. Sequencing was performed on peripheral blood. The V and J genes are TRBV27 and TRBJ2-5; tentative D call: TRBD1 (5 bases). Written as DNA, the CDR3 is TGTGCCAGCAGTGCGTCTCCAGGGTTACAAGAGACCCAGTACTTC. Translating it yields CASSASPGLQETQYF.